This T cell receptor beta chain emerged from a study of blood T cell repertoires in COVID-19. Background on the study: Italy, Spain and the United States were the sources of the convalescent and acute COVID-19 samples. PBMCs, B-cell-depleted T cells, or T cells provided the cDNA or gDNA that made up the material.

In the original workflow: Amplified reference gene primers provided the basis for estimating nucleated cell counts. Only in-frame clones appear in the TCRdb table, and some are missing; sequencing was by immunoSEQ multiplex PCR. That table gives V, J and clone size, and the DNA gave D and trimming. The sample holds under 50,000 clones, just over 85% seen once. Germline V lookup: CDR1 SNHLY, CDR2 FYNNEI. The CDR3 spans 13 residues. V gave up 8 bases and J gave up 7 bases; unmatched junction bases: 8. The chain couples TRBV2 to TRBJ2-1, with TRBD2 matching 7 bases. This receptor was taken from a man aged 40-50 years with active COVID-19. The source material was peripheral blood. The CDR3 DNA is TGTGCCAGCCTGGGGGAGGGCCGAAATGAGCAGTTCTTC. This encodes CASLGEGRNEQFF.